One and the same sample provided the 10 T cell receptor beta chains below, sequenced in a study of cytomegalovirus exposure and HLA in healthy donors. PCR primers comprised 60 Vbeta and 13 Jbeta primers. The data were produced by immunoSEQ multiplex PCR, yet TCRdb's version contains in-frame clones alone and is incomplete. Of about 130,000 clones detected, about 80% appear once; the ten largest clones hold approximately 0.93%. Sequencing used PBMCs. These receptors were taken from a human donor in good health.

In DNA form, the CDR3 reads TGTGCCAGCAGAGAATCCGGGACACTGAACACTGAAGCTTTCTTT. As protein: CASRESGTLNTEAFF. The chain combines TRBV2 with TRBJ1-1, with D tentatively TRBD1 (6 bases). The germline V gene has CDR1 SNHLY and CDR2 FYNNEI. Trimming pared 6 bases from V and 0 bases from J, leaving 14 bases between. CDR3 length: 15 residues. The full variable domain, rest sourced from reference TRBV2 and TRBJ1-1, is EPEVTQTPSHQVTQMGQEVILRCVPISNHLYFYWYRQILGQKVEFLVSFYNNEISEKSEIFDDQFSVERPDGSNFTLKIRSTKLEDSAMYFCASRESGTLNTEAFFGQGTRLTVV.

This chain joins TRBV6-6 and TRBJ1-5, with TRBD1 identical over 7 bases. The CDR3 spans 16 residues. Germline CDR1 MNHNY, CDR2 SVGAGI (reference sequence). With 6 bases clipped from V and 6 bases from J, the junction kept 14 bases outside the gene matches. CDR3 nucleotide sequence: TGTGCCAGCAGAGACGGGCCAGGGGGGTTAGTTCAGCCCCAGCATTTT. Protein: CASRDGPGGLVQPQHF.

The J gene is TRBJ2-3, the V gene TRBV6-5; TRBD2 might be the D (7 bases). This CDR3 contains 14 residues. With 7 bases removed from V and 4 bases from J, the gap between germline ends came to 15 bases. Germline V CDR1 and CDR2: MNHEY, SVGAGI. DNA for the CDR3: TGTGCCAGCAAGGAGGGGGGGCCGTCAGATACGCAGTATTTT. This codes for CASKEGGPSDTQYF.

The chain uses TRBV4-2 and TRBJ1-4; maybe TRBD1 (5 bases). CDR3 length equals 16 residues. Trimming removed 5 bases at V and 0 bases at J, with 13 bases between. Germline V gives CDR1 LGHNA, CDR2 YNFKEQ. The CDR3 loop reads CASSTQRGATNEKLFF. The CDR3 DNA reads as TGTGCCAGCAGCACTCAAAGGGGTGCAACTAATGAAAAACTGTTTTTT.

The chain has TRBV14 and TRBJ1-2; D gene unclear. CDR1 and CDR2 from the germline V gene are SGHDN and FVKESK. V lost 1 base and J 2 bases, leaving 11 bases between the germline ends. This CDR3 region has 15 residues. DNA for the CDR3: TGTGCCAGCAGCCAAGGGTTCACGGTGAACTATGGCTACACCTTC. Translated: CASSQGFTVNYGYTF.

This chain joins TRBV2 and TRBJ2-2, with 7 bases lining up with TRBD1. Germline V gene lookup returns CDR1 SNHLY and CDR2 FYNNEI. CDR3 length: 13 amino acids. J was trimmed by 6 bases and V by 6 bases; bases with no gene match: 4. CDR3 amino acids: CASRHRGPGELFF. In nucleotides, the CDR3 is TGTGCCAGCAGACACAGGGGACCCGGGGAGCTGTTTTTT. Together with reference TRBV2 and TRBJ2-2, the CDR3 gives the full variable domain: EPEVTQTPSHQVTQMGQEVILRCVPISNHLYFYWYRQILGQKVEFLVSFYNNEISEKSEIFDDQFSVERPDGSNFTLKIRSTKLEDSAMYFCASRHRGPGELFFGEGSRLTVL.

The chain employs TRBV27 and TRBJ2-7; 7 nucleotides line up with TRBD1. The germline V gene has CDR1 MNHEY and CDR2 SMNVEV (reference sequence). V was clipped by 5 bases and J by 0 bases; unmatched bases: 4. The CDR3 length is 14 residues. The CDR3 here is CASSPQGLSYEQYF. The CDR3 DNA sequence: TGTGCCAGCAGTCCACAGGGGCTCTCCTACGAGCAGTACTTC.

This chain links TRBV4-1 with TRBJ1-5; D not certain. The V end was cut by 6 bases, the J end by 0 bases, with 12 bases between. There are 15 residues in the CDR3. Germline-derived CDR1 and CDR2 are MGHRA and YSYEKL. CDR3 nucleotides: TGCGCCAGCAGTCCACTTATAAATAGCAATCAGCCCCAGCATTTT. It codes for CASSPLINSNQPQHF.

This chain uses TRBV10-3 with TRBJ1-1; D uncertain. Germline lookup yields CDR1 ENHRY and CDR2 SYGVKD. The CDR3 is made up of 12 amino acids. V lost 4 bases and J 7 bases, leaving 10 bases between the germline ends. The CDR3 DNA follows: TGTGCCATCAGTGGCTCGACACGTGAAGCTTTCTTT. Amino acid sequence: CAISGSTREAFF.

V and J are TRBV7-2 and TRBJ2-6; 15 nucleotides line up with TRBD2. In germline, CDR1 is SGHTA, CDR2 FQGNSA. V shed 1 base, J shed 16 bases, and the junction held 5 bases outside the gene matches. The CDR3 spans 15 residues. The CDR3 loop is CASSLVWTSGGGLTF. CDR3 nucleotide sequence: TGTGCCAGCAGCTTAGTATGGACTAGCGGGGGGGGACTGACTTTC.